These T cell receptor beta chains were read from a single sample in a study of T-cell memory formation after mild COVID-19. TCRdb re-analysed the 5' RACE reads in MiXCR, keeping a single row per CDR3 protein. Among hundreds of thousands of distinct CDR3 sequences listed, about 16% were seen once. Material for sequencing was PBMCs or a T cell subset sorted from them (not recorded which). All receptors derive from a man aged 18 to 30 who had mild COVID-19 (a few samples of this study predate the infection). Cell type and time point are not known. Both conserved end residues are part of each CDR3. D genes are given only for firm matches. Only part of the rows carry a size: once, few, many, or a class if the clone is expanded.

CDR3 DNA: TGCAGTGCTAGCCGCGGGGTAGCGGGGACCTACGAGCAGTACTTC
CDR3 protein: CSASRGVAGTYEQYF
V gene: TRBV20-1
J gene: TRBJ2-7
clone size: NA
D gene: TRBD2

CDR3 DNA: TGCGCCAGCAGCCTCGAGGGACGCAAGCACGATACGCAGTATTTT
CDR3 protein: CASSLEGRKHDTQYF
V gene: TRBV5-1
J gene: TRBJ2-3
clone size: many
D gene: NA

CDR3 DNA: TGTGCCAGCAGTTTGATTATCGCAAGGATTGCTGAAGCTTTCTTT
CDR3 protein: CASSLIIARIAEAFF
V gene: TRBV12-3/TRBV12-4
J gene: TRBJ1-1
clone size: NA
D gene: NA

CDR3 DNA: TGTGCCAGCAGTCCCCATGGGGGGGGAGACACCGGGGAGCTGTTTTTT
CDR3 protein: CASSPHGGGDTGELFF
V gene: TRBV27
J gene: TRBJ2-2
clone size: few
D gene: TRBD2

CDR3 DNA: TGTGCCAGCAGCCTCGGGACTCTAAGTACTGGAAACACCATATATTTT
CDR3 protein: CASSLGTLSTGNTIYF
V gene: TRBV7-6
J gene: TRBJ1-3
clone size: NA
D gene: NA

CDR3 DNA: TGTGCCACCAGTGATTTGCGGGACCCGAACGGCTACACCTTC
CDR3 protein: CATSDLRDPNGYTF
V gene: TRBV24-1
J gene: TRBJ1-2
clone size: NA
D gene: NA

CDR3 DNA: TGCAGTGCTAAACTAGCGAAAGGAAAAAACATTCAGTACTTC
CDR3 protein: CSAKLAKGKNIQYF
V gene: TRBV20-1
J gene: TRBJ2-4
clone size: many
D gene: TRBD2

CDR3 DNA: TGTGCCAGCAGCCTCCCCCGGGACTTAAGTAGCAATCAGCCCCAGCATTTT
CDR3 protein: CASSLPRDLSSNQPQHF
V gene: TRBV6-6
J gene: TRBJ1-5
clone size: few
D gene: NA

CDR3 DNA: TGCGCCAGCAGCCAAGAGCTGTCAGGGGTGGGCTCACCCCTCCACTTT
CDR3 protein: CASSQELSGVGSPLHF
V gene: TRBV4-1
J gene: TRBJ1-6
clone size: many
D gene: NA

CDR3 DNA: TGTGCCAGCAGTTACTCGAGCGGCAGAAGCTCTGGGGCCAACGTCCTGACTTTC
CDR3 protein: CASSYSSGRSSGANVLTF
V gene: TRBV6-5
J gene: TRBJ2-6
clone size: few
D gene: NA

CDR3 DNA: TGCGCCAGCAAGGACACGAGCTCCTACAATGAGCAGTTCTTC
CDR3 protein: CASKDTSSYNEQFF
V gene: TRBV5-1
J gene: TRBJ2-1
clone size: many
D gene: NA

CDR3 DNA: TGTGCCAGCAGGGGGGGTTGGCTCACTCCCCCAAGTGAGCAGTTCTTC
CDR3 protein: CASRGGWLTPPSEQFF
V gene: TRBV6-6
J gene: TRBJ2-1
clone size: NA
D gene: NA

CDR3 DNA: TGTGCCAGCAGCAACGGTTTTGTGGAGAACACTGAAGCTTTCTTT
CDR3 protein: CASSNGFVENTEAFF
V gene: TRBV12-3/TRBV12-4
J gene: TRBJ1-1
clone size: NA
D gene: NA

CDR3 DNA: TGCGCCAGCAGCCCGTGGTCCCTCTCTGGGGCCAACGTCCTGACTTTC
CDR3 protein: CASSPWSLSGANVLTF
V gene: TRBV5-1
J gene: TRBJ2-6
clone size: NA
D gene: NA

CDR3 DNA: TGTGCCAGCAGCGCGACTAGCGCGGGCCCTAAGGGGAATGAGCAGTTCTTC
CDR3 protein: CASSATSAGPKGNEQFF
V gene: TRBV7-9
J gene: TRBJ2-1
clone size: NA
D gene: TRBD2

CDR3 DNA: TGTGCCAGTAAGGACAGAGAGAACCCCGGGGAGCTGTTTTTT
CDR3 protein: CASKDRENPGELFF
V gene: TRBV19
J gene: TRBJ2-2
clone size: once
D gene: NA

CDR3 DNA: TGCGCCAGCGGTTCAGGGGGCGCCGGCACCGGGGAGCTGTTTTTT
CDR3 protein: CASGSGGAGTGELFF
V gene: TRBV5-1
J gene: TRBJ2-2
clone size: many
D gene: TRBD1

CDR3 DNA: TGTGCCACCAGCAGAGGTCGGGGCACCGGGGAGCTGTTTTTT
CDR3 protein: CATSRGRGTGELFF
V gene: TRBV15
J gene: TRBJ2-2
clone size: NA
D gene: NA

CDR3 DNA: TGCGCCAGCAGCTTGGCCTCAACGGCAGGGACTAGCGGTCTACAAGAGACCCAGTACTTC
CDR3 protein: CASSLASTAGTSGLQETQYF
V gene: TRBV5-1
J gene: TRBJ2-5
clone size: many
D gene: TRBD2

CDR3 DNA: TGTGCCAGCAGTTTGGGGAGGGCGGGCTATGGCTACACCTTC
CDR3 protein: CASSLGRAGYGYTF
V gene: TRBV12-3/TRBV12-4
J gene: TRBJ1-2
clone size: few
D gene: NA

CDR3 DNA: TGCAGCGCCCGAAGTACCCCGAGTGAAGCTTTCTTT
CDR3 protein: CSARSTPSEAFF
V gene: TRBV29-1
J gene: TRBJ1-1
clone size: few
D gene: NA

CDR3 DNA: TGCGCCAGCAGCTCCCAGGCGGGGTCTTATGGCTACACCTTC
CDR3 protein: CASSSQAGSYGYTF
V gene: TRBV5-1
J gene: TRBJ1-2
clone size: many
D gene: NA

CDR3 DNA: TGTGCCTGGAGTCCCCCCGGAAACACCATATATTTT
CDR3 protein: CAWSPPGNTIYF
V gene: TRBV30
J gene: TRBJ1-3
clone size: NA
D gene: NA

CDR3 DNA: TGTGCCAGCAGTGAACCTTGGACTCATTCCCACTACAATGAGCAGTTCTTC
CDR3 protein: CASSEPWTHSHYNEQFF
V gene: TRBV25-1
J gene: TRBJ2-1
clone size: NA
D gene: NA

CDR3 DNA: TGCGCCAGCAGCTCAGGACAGGGGCTCTCCTACGAGCAGTACTTC
CDR3 protein: CASSSGQGLSYEQYF
V gene: TRBV5-1
J gene: TRBJ2-7
clone size: NA
D gene: TRBD1

CDR3 DNA: TGCAGTGCTAGAGAGGGGAACACCGGGGAGCTGTTTTTT
CDR3 protein: CSAREGNTGELFF
V gene: TRBV20-1
J gene: TRBJ2-2
clone size: few
D gene: NA

CDR3 DNA: TGTGCCAGCAGCCAAGGGAGGGATGACAGCTATGGCTACACCTTC
CDR3 protein: CASSQGRDDSYGYTF
V gene: TRBV4-2
J gene: TRBJ1-2
clone size: few
D gene: NA

CDR3 DNA: TGCGCCAGCAGCTTCGGGGCGATCGGTACAGATACGCAGTATTTT
CDR3 protein: CASSFGAIGTDTQYF
V gene: TRBV5-1
J gene: TRBJ2-3
clone size: NA
D gene: NA

CDR3 DNA: TGTGCCAGCAGTTTCCTGGACAGGGAGACCCAGTACTTC
CDR3 protein: CASSFLDRETQYF
V gene: TRBV28
J gene: TRBJ2-5
clone size: NA
D gene: TRBD1

CDR3 DNA: TGTGCCTGGTCTGTACTCGGGGGTACAGATACGCAGTATTTT
CDR3 protein: CAWSVLGGTDTQYF
V gene: TRBV30
J gene: TRBJ2-3
clone size: few
D gene: NA

CDR3 DNA: TGTGCCAGCAGATCTACAGGGGCGAGGAGTGAGACCCAGTACTTC
CDR3 protein: CASRSTGARSETQYF
V gene: TRBV7-3
J gene: TRBJ2-5
clone size: NA
D gene: TRBD1

CDR3 DNA: TGCGCCAGCAGAGAACTAGCGGGGGGGCCCTACGAGCAGTACTTC
CDR3 protein: CASRELAGGPYEQYF
V gene: TRBV5-1
J gene: TRBJ2-7
clone size: few
D gene: TRBD2

CDR3 DNA: TGTGCCAGCAGCCAAGATCAGGGCTCTGGGGCCAACGTCCTGACTTTC
CDR3 protein: CASSQDQGSGANVLTF
V gene: TRBV4-2
J gene: TRBJ2-6
clone size: few
D gene: NA

CDR3 DNA: TGTGCCAGCAGTTCAGGGAGTTTCGGCACAGATACGCAGTATTTT
CDR3 protein: CASSSGSFGTDTQYF
V gene: TRBV28
J gene: TRBJ2-3
clone size: few
D gene: NA

CDR3 DNA: TGCGCCAGCAGCCTAGAGTACAGCAATCAGCCCCAGCATTTT
CDR3 protein: CASSLEYSNQPQHF
V gene: TRBV4-1
J gene: TRBJ1-5
clone size: NA
D gene: NA

CDR3 DNA: TGCAGTGCCCCAGCCCCCGCTAACTATGGCTACACCTTC
CDR3 protein: CSAPAPANYGYTF
V gene: TRBV20-1
J gene: TRBJ1-2
clone size: NA
D gene: NA

CDR3 DNA: TGCGCCAGCAGCCAAGTTTTCGGACTAAGCCCTTTCGAGCAGTACTTC
CDR3 protein: CASSQVFGLSPFEQYF
V gene: TRBV4-3
J gene: TRBJ2-7
clone size: few
D gene: NA

CDR3 DNA: TGTGCCAGCAGAGGGGAGTCCGGCGGCTCCTACAATGAGCAGTTCTTC
CDR3 protein: CASRGESGGSYNEQFF
V gene: TRBV25-1
J gene: TRBJ2-1
clone size: few
D gene: NA

CDR3 DNA: TGTGCCAGCCTTTGGACAGGGGCCTACGAGCAGTACTTC
CDR3 protein: CASLWTGAYEQYF
V gene: TRBV12-3/TRBV12-4
J gene: TRBJ2-7
clone size: NA
D gene: TRBD1

CDR3 DNA: TGTGCCAGTGAGGAGGGGGCTTTGAACACTGAAGCTTTCTTT
CDR3 protein: CASEEGALNTEAFF
V gene: TRBV12-3/TRBV12-4
J gene: TRBJ1-1
clone size: few
D gene: TRBD1

CDR3 DNA: TGCAGTGCCCCACAACCCAGCTCTAGCACAGATACGCAGTATTTT
CDR3 protein: CSAPQPSSSTDTQYF
V gene: TRBV20-1
J gene: TRBJ2-3
clone size: few
D gene: NA

CDR3 DNA: TGTGCCAGCAGCCAAGGGGAAGGGAACAATCAGCCCCAGCATTTT
CDR3 protein: CASSQGEGNNQPQHF
V gene: TRBV4-2
J gene: TRBJ1-5
clone size: few
D gene: NA

CDR3 DNA: TGTGCCAGCAGCCCCCAACTAGCGGGGACCTACAATGAGCAGTTCTTC
CDR3 protein: CASSPQLAGTYNEQFF
V gene: TRBV4-2
J gene: TRBJ2-1
clone size: few
D gene: TRBD2

CDR3 DNA: TGTGCCAGCAGCTTGGTGGGCGGGACAGGGATCGGGGCCAACGTCCTGACTTTT
CDR3 protein: CASSLVGGTGIGANVLTF
V gene: TRBV7-8
J gene: TRBJ2-6
clone size: NA
D gene: TRBD1

CDR3 DNA: TGTGCCAGCAGCGGCACGGGGACAGGGGTCCCCGGGGAGCTGTTTTTT
CDR3 protein: CASSGTGTGVPGELFF
V gene: TRBV7-2
J gene: TRBJ2-2
clone size: few
D gene: TRBD1

CDR3 DNA: TGTGCCACCAGCGGCGGCGGCTCTGGGGCCAACGTCCTGACTTTC
CDR3 protein: CATSGGGSGANVLTF
V gene: TRBV15
J gene: TRBJ2-6
clone size: NA
D gene: NA

CDR3 DNA: TGTGCCAGCAGTGACCCAACTAACACTGAAGCTTTCTTT
CDR3 protein: CASSDPTNTEAFF
V gene: TRBV25-1
J gene: TRBJ1-1
clone size: NA
D gene: NA

CDR3 DNA: TGTGCCAGCAGCTTCGTGAGGGGAGCTTACAATGAGCAGTTCTTC
CDR3 protein: CASSFVRGAYNEQFF
V gene: TRBV7-3
J gene: TRBJ2-1
clone size: few
D gene: NA

CDR3 DNA: TGCAGTGCTAGAGGCTGGGGGGCTGAAAACATTCAGTACTTC
CDR3 protein: CSARGWGAENIQYF
V gene: TRBV20-1
J gene: TRBJ2-4
clone size: NA
D gene: NA

CDR3 DNA: TGCGCCAGCAGCCAAGATAATACAGGGACTACCGGGGAGCTGTTTTTT
CDR3 protein: CASSQDNTGTTGELFF
V gene: TRBV4-3
J gene: TRBJ2-2
clone size: NA
D gene: NA

CDR3 DNA: TGTGCCAGCAGCTGGGGACTAGCGGACACAGATACGCAGTATTTT
CDR3 protein: CASSWGLADTDTQYF
V gene: TRBV7-2
J gene: TRBJ2-3
clone size: NA
D gene: TRBD2

CDR3 DNA: TGCGCCAGCAGCTTGGTCTCATACAATGAGCAGTTCTTC
CDR3 protein: CASSLVSYNEQFF
V gene: TRBV5-1
J gene: TRBJ2-1
clone size: many
D gene: NA

CDR3 DNA: TGCGCCAGCAGCTACACAGGGGATCATGGCTACACCTTC
CDR3 protein: CASSYTGDHGYTF
V gene: TRBV5-1
J gene: TRBJ1-2
clone size: many
D gene: TRBD1

CDR3 DNA: TGTGCCAGCAGCTTGGTTAGGGCCAGACGAGGGACGACCCAGTACTTC
CDR3 protein: CASSLVRARRGTTQYF
V gene: TRBV7-2
J gene: TRBJ2-5
clone size: NA
D gene: NA

CDR3 DNA: TGCGCCAGCAGTTTGGGTCAGGTCGTACGTTCACCCCTCCACTTT
CDR3 protein: CASSLGQVVRSPLHF
V gene: TRBV5-1
J gene: TRBJ1-6
clone size: many
D gene: NA

CDR3 DNA: TGTGCCAGCAGCCCCCACCCGGGTAGCGGGGGGAACACCGGGGAGCTGTTTTTT
CDR3 protein: CASSPHPGSGGNTGELFF
V gene: TRBV5-4
J gene: TRBJ2-2
clone size: NA
D gene: TRBD2